This T cell receptor (beta chain) appears in the sequencing data of a study of cytomegalovirus exposure and HLA in healthy donors. To note about this clone: Its specificity is not known.

A multiplex PCR was run with 60 Vbeta primers and 13 Jbeta primers. Method: immunoSEQ multiplex PCR; TCRdb's copy keeps in-frame clones and lacks some. The table includes nearly 110,000 clones, 75% detected once. Study-wide findings and caveats: Across donors, presence/absence analyses took sequencing depth to be roughly uniform. For most TCR sequences rarity was the rule, although some public TCRs occurred in many donors.

The clonotype comes from a male donor in good health and CMV-seropositive. The specimen sequenced was PBMCs.

The CDR3, as DNA: TGTGCCAGTAGTATACCCCGACTAGCGGGGGGGCTGGATACGCAGTATTTT. As protein: CASSIPRLAGGLDTQYF. The rearrangement joins TRBV19 to TRBJ2-3, with 14 bases fitting TRBD2. The CDR3 loop spans 17 amino acids. V shed 2 bases, J shed 6 bases, and the junction held 7 bases outside the gene matches. Germline V gene sequence: CDR1 LNHDA, CDR2 SQIVND (reference sequence).